Sequencing of this T cell receptor (beta chain) was carried out in a study of blood T cells in healthy people across ages. For the study at large: Template-switching capture recovered about one barcoded beta molecule per two T cells.

Primers used in a second PCR of about 7 to 12 cycles were a sample-barcoded 5' primer and a J-beta primer mix. TCRdb itself ran the 5' RACE reads through MiXCR, one entry per CDR3 protein. The sample carries about 1.5 million distinct CDR3 sequences, about 40% recorded once. This clonotype was observed a handful of times. The sample was blood. This receptor was obtained from a woman aged 18-30 years in good health.

The CDR3 nucleotides are TGTGCCAGCACCGTGAGCTCCGGCCGAAACTATGGCTACACCTTC. Its protein is CASTVSSGRNYGYTF. The chain combines TRBV12-3 or TRBV12-4 with TRBJ1-2, with D uncertain. Trimming took 7 bases from V and 2 from J, leaving 17 bases between them. The CDR3 extends over 15 amino acids.